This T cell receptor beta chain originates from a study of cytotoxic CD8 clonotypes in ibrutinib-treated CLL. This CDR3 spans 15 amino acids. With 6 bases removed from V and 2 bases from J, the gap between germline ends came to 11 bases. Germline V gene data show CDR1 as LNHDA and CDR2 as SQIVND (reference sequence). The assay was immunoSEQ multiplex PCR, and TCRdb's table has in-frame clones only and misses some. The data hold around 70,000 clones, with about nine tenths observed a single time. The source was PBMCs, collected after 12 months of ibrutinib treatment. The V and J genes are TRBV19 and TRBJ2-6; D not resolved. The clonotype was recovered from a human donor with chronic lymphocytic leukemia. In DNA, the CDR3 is TGTGCCAGTAGCAACCCAGGTACTGGGGCCAACGTCCTGACTTTC. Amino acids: CASSNPGTGANVLTF.